This T cell receptor (beta chain) was retrieved from a study of shared clonotypes between healthy human individuals. Turning to the study itself: Donors consisted of two women and a few men between 18 and 49.

This CDR3 is built from 15 residues. V was pared by 3 bases and J by 2 bases, with 5 bases of the junction left unmatched. Looked up from germline, CDR1 is MNHNS and CDR2 is SASEGT. The study ran the assay at deep level. Repertoires were generated with immunoSEQ multiplex PCR, while TCRdb's copy carries only in-frame clones and drops some. The sample has some 500,000 clones; roughly 78% are singletons. This clone was seen only a few times. The sample taken for sequencing was PBMCs. The rearrangement uses TRBV6-1 and TRBJ2-7, with 9 bases that match TRBD2. This clonotype was sampled from a woman in her thirties or forties in good health. Some clones in this sample may be carry-over from other donors' samples. The CDR3 region has the DNA TGTGCCAGCAGTGATCGGGTAGCGGGAGCCTACGAGCAGTACTTC. It yields the protein CASSDRVAGAYEQYF.